Listed here is a single T cell receptor (beta chain). Profiled with immunoSEQ multiplex PCR; TCRdb holds only in-frame clones, not every one. The table has 170,000 or so clones, 85% to 95% seen once; the top ten hold almost 1.5%. This entry belongs to a study of control samples from healthy donors and cancer patients. This sequence originates from a man between 18 and 29 years old in good health. Material: blood.

The CDR3 bases are TGCAGTGCTATTGACGCAGGGGTAAACATTCAGTACTTC. This encodes CSAIDAGVNIQYF. The V call is TRBV20-1, the J call TRBJ2-4, with D perhaps TRBD1 (6 bases). Trimming pared 4 bases from V and 6 bases from J, leaving 13 bases between. Per the germline V gene, CDR1 is DFQATT and CDR2 is SNEGSKA (reference sequence). The CDR3 has 13 residues.